This T cell receptor (beta chain) was recovered during a study of CD8 T cells in Susac syndrome. Notes on the study in general: Individuals included in the TCR sequencing and HLA analysis were acknowledged by the study to be relatively few in number.

Concerning this clonotype: What it binds is unknown.

In the multiple sclerosis control group, patients were treatment-naive and had stable or active relapsing-remitting disease. Negative isolation was used for CD8+ and CD4+ T cells, and FACS enrichment was applied to TEMRA cells. Random hexamers primed reverse transcription of about 0.5 to 1 ug RNA. Amplification of TCR beta CDR3 across 54 Vbeta and 13 Jbeta was performed with immunoSEQ multiplex PCR. TCRdb redid the calling of the immunoSEQ multiplex PCR reads with MiXCR, one entry per CDR3 protein. The sample lists approximately 180,000 distinct CDR3 sequences, approximately 93% occurring once. The CDR3 is 14 residues long. Germline lookup yields CDR1 SGHNT and CDR2 YYREEE (reference sequence). The germline V and J ends were trimmed by 0 bases and 2 bases, with 6 bases remaining between them.

This TCR was recovered from a human donor with multiple sclerosis. Sequencing used CD4+ T cells from PBMCs. The chain carries TRBV5-4 and TRBJ2-1; D ambiguous. The CDR3 DNA is TGTGCCAGCAGCTTGGACAGCCCCTACAATGAGCAGTTCTTC. This gives the protein CASSLDSPYNEQFF.